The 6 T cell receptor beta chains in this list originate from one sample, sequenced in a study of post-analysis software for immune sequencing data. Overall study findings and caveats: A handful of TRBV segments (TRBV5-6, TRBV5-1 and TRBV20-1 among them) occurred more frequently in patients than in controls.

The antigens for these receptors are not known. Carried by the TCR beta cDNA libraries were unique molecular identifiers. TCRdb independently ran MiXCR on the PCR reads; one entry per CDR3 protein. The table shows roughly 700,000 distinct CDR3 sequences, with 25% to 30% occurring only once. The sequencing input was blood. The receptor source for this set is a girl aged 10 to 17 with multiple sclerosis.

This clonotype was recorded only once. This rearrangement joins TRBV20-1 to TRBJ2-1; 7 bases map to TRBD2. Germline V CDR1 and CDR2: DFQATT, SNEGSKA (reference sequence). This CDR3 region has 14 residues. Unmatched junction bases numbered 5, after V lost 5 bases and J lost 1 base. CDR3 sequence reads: CSARSSGSYNEQFF. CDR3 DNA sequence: TGCAGTGCTCGCTCTAGCGGTTCCTACAATGAGCAGTTCTTC.

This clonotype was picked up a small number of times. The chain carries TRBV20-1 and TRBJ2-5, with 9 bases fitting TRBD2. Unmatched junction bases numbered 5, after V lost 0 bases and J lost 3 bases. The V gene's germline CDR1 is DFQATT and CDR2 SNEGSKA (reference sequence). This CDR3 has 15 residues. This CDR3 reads CSARDSGSLEETQYF. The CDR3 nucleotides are TGCAGTGCTAGAGATAGCGGGAGTCTTGAAGAGACCCAGTACTTC.

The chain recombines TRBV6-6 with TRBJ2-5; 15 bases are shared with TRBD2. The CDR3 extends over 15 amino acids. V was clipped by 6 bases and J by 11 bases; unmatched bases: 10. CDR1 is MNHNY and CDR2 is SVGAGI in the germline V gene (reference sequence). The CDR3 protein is CASSRTSGGVSEQYF. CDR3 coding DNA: TGTGCCAGCAGCCGGACTAGCGGGGGGGTAAGTGAGCAGTACTTC.

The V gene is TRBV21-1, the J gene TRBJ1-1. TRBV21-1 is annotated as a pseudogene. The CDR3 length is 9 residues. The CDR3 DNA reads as TGTGCCAGCAGCAGAGGAGCTTTCTTT. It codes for CASSRGAFF.

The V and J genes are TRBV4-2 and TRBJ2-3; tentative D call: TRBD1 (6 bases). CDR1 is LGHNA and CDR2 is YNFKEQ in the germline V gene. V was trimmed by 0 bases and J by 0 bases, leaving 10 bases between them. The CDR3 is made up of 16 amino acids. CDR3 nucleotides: TGTGCCAGCAGCCAAGAAAGGGGGTTCAGCACAGATACGCAGTATTTT. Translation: CASSQERGFSTDTQYF.

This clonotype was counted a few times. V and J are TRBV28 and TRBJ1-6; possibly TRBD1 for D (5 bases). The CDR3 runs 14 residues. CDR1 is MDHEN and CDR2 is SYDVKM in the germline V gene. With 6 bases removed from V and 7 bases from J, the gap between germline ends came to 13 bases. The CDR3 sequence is CASSLRGWNSPLHF. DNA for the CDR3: TGTGCCAGCAGCCTGAGGGGTTGGAATTCACCCCTCCACTTT.